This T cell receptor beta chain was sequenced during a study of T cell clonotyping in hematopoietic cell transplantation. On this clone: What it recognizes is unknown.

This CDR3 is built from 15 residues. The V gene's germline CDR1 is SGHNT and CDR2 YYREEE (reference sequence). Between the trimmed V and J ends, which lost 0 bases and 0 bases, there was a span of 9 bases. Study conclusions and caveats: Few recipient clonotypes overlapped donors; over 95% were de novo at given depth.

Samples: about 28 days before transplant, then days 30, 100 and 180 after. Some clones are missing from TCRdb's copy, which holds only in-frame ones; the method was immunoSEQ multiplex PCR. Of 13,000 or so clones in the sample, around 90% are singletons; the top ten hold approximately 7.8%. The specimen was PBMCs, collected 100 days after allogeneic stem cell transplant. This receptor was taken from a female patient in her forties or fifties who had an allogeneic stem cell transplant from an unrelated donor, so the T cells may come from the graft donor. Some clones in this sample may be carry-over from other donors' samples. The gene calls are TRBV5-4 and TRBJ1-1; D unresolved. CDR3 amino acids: CASSLDVRVNTEAFF. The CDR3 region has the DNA TGTGCCAGCAGCTTGGACGTCAGAGTGAACACTGAAGCTTTCTTT.